One TCR beta chain is described in this entry. This sample is drawn from a study of T cell responses to AZD1222 COVID-19 vaccine. TCRdb's copy holds only in-frame clones and misses some; the assay was immunoSEQ multiplex PCR. The profile shows about 120,000 clones, approximately 90% of them singletons. The source of this sequence is an adult in good health. The sample here was peripheral blood, taken on day 0 of AZD1222 vaccination.

The CDR3 sequence is CASSVGVDTGAQYF. As DNA, the CDR3 is TGTGCCAGCAGCGTAGGGGTGGACACGGGGGCCCAGTACTTC. The chain is built from TRBV9 and TRBJ2-5, with D possibly matching TRBD2 (6 bases). CDR1 is SGDLS and CDR2 is YYNGEE in the germline V gene. CDR3 length: 14 amino acids. Trimming left V 0 bases short and J 9 bases short, with 15 bases between.